Presented here are 22 T cell receptor beta chains from one specimen sequenced in a study of identical twins. TCRdb ran MiXCR on the 5' RACE reads and lists one entry per CDR3 protein. The sample has 200,000 to 300,000 distinct CDR3 sequences, approximately 10% seen once; the top ten hold about 9.1%. The sequenced sample was memory T cells sorted from blood. The receptors were gathered from a man aged 50 to 60 in good health.

This clonotype was seen repeatedly, ten times or more. At one boundary the junction diverges from the germline segment, which might be a read error. The chain carries TRBV7-7 and TRBJ2-2; D possibly corresponds to TRBD1 (5 bases). From germline, CDR1 is SSHAT and CDR2 FNYEAQ (reference sequence). The CDR3 length is 15 residues. The CDR3 here is CASSFLAGSPGELFF. The CDR3 DNA reads as TGTGCTAGCAGCTTTTTGGCAGGGTCCCCCGGGGAGCTGTTTTTT.

The J gene is TRBJ2-3, the V gene TRBV7-9; D perhaps matches TRBD1 (6 bases). The CDR3 is made up of 11 amino acids. Between the trimmed V and J ends, which lost 4 bases and 9 bases, there was a span of 8 bases. Germline V gives CDR1 SEHNR, CDR2 FQNEAQ (reference sequence). DNA of the CDR3: TGTGCCAGCAGCTCAGGACAGACGCAGTATTTT. Amino acid sequence: CASSSGQTQYF.

This clonotype was recorded once. This may arise from a read error, as a much more abundant clone is one base away. V and J are TRBV5-1 and TRBJ2-1; D gene ambiguous. This CDR3 spans 13 amino acids. V was clipped by 4 bases and J by 15 bases, with 20 bases between them. CDR1 is SGHRS, CDR2 YFSETQ, per germline. The CDR3 nucleotides are TGCGCCAGCAGCCTGGACCCGACGGGCCTCGTGTTCTTC. The encoded protein is CASSLDPTGLVFF.

This clonotype has just a few counts. This chain connects TRBV5-4 to TRBJ1-2; D is possibly TRBD1 (6 bases). Trimming removed 6 bases at V and 0 bases at J, with 12 bases between. This CDR3 comprises 14 residues. Germline CDR1 is SGHNT and CDR2 is YYREEE (reference sequence). The CDR3 region is CASNEGQANYGYTF. The DNA for the CDR3 is TGTGCCAGCAACGAGGGACAAGCTAACTATGGCTACACCTTC.

In this sample, this clonotype turned up once. The chain couples TRBV9 to TRBJ2-1; 14 bases align to TRBD2. The CDR3 sequence is 19 residues long. Germline CDR1 reads SGDLS; CDR2 reads YYNGEE. Losses at the gene ends were 1 base for V and 4 bases for J; bases not matched to a gene: 10. CDR3 bases: TGTGCCAGCAGCGTATTCGGGACTAGCGGGAGTGGCCCATACAATGAGCAGTTCTTC. This codes for CASSVFGTSGSGPYNEQFF.

At least ten counts were recorded for this clonotype. V gene TRBV18 combines with J gene TRBJ1-5; tentative D call: TRBD1 (5 bases). The germline gives CDR1 KGHSH, CDR2 LQKENI. The CDR3 is 13 residues long. V lost 8 bases and J lost 4, with 12 bases in between. CDR3 sequence reads: CASGSGQNQPQHF. The CDR3 DNA reads as TGTGCCAGCGGGTCAGGACAAAATCAGCCCCAGCATTTT.

For the CDR3, the DNA is TGTGCCAGCAGCTTGACAGGGTTGAACACCGGGGAGCTGTTTTTT. The encoded protein is CASSLTGLNTGELFF. The rearrangement links TRBV5-6 to TRBJ2-2; weak D call: TRBD1 (6 bases). The CDR3 is 15 residues long. Trimming took 1 base from V and 1 from J, leaving 8 bases between them. Germline-derived CDR1 and CDR2 are SGHDT and YYEEEE.

About this clonotype: This clone may be a read error of a much larger clone one base away. The CDR3 ends on some other residue instead of the conserved phenylalanine or tryptophan, so this is likely a read error. The chain uses TRBV7-2 and TRBJ2-7, with unresolved D. V was pared by 3 bases and J by 7 bases, with 10 bases between. Germline values: CDR1 SGHTA, CDR2 FQGNSA. The CDR3 contains 12 residues. In DNA form, the CDR3 reads TGTGCCAGCAGCTTCCCCCTGGGGGAGCAGTACTCC. It yields the protein CASSFPLGEQYS.

As regards this clonotype: This may arise from a read error, as a much more abundant clone is one base away. This chain connects TRBV5-1 to TRBJ1-2; 7 bases are a match to TRBD1. The CDR3 has 14 amino acids. CDR1 is SGHRS and CDR2 is YFSETQ in the germline V gene. CDR3 loop: CSSRETGSGYGYTF. Here the CDR3 DNA reads TGCTCCAGCAGAGAGACAGGGTCTGGGTATGGCTACACCTTC.

This clonotype was observed at least ten times. The V call is TRBV12-3 or TRBV12-4, the J call TRBJ1-4; D may be TRBD1 (5 bases). This CDR3 region has 14 residues. V was pared by 3 bases and J by 8 bases, with 13 bases between. CDR3 loop: CASSFSGGKEKLFF. DNA for the CDR3: TGTGCCAGCAGTTTTAGTGGGGGAAAAGAAAAACTGTTTTTT.

This clonotype was seen many times. The gene calls are TRBV7-8 and TRBJ1-6, with TRBD1 identical over 7 bases. The CDR3 length is 23 residues. Per germline, CDR1 SGHVS and CDR2 FQNEAQ. The junction had 23 bases not matched to a gene; V was cut back by 3 bases and J by 0 bases. For the CDR3, the DNA is TGTGCCAGCAGCTTCGGGCGGGTTATAGGGGGCCCGCGTATGAGCTCCTATAATTCACCCCTCCACTTT. Its protein product is CASSFGRVIGGPRMSSYNSPLHF.

This clonotype was seen only a few times. The CDR3 coding sequence is TGTGCCAGCAGCCAAGGACTAGCGGGAGGCCGAAATGAGCAGTTCTTC. As protein: CASSQGLAGGRNEQFF. The V gene is TRBV3-1, the J gene TRBJ2-1; 13 nucleotides agree with TRBD2. The CDR3 extends over 16 amino acids. Germline V gene data show CDR1 as LGHDT and CDR2 as YNNKEL (reference sequence). Trimming at V came to 1 base and at J to 7 bases, leaving 4 bases not matched to a gene.

The table lists this clonotype with a few counts. This chain joins TRBV7-2 and TRBJ2-1; 11 positions match TRBD2. This CDR3 has 15 residues. Germline V lookup: CDR1 SGHTA, CDR2 FQGNSA. V gave up 3 bases and J gave up 9 bases; unmatched junction bases: 7. The CDR3: CASSLVAGGQGEQFF. The CDR3 coding sequence is TGTGCCAGCAGCTTGGTAGCGGGGGGGCAAGGTGAGCAGTTCTTC.

This clonotype was recorded at least ten times. The chain carries TRBV4-2 and TRBJ1-3; D is undetermined. V lost 2 bases and J lost 5, with 10 bases in between. Germline lookup yields CDR1 LGHNA and CDR2 YNFKEQ. The CDR3 consists of 14 residues. The CDR3 here is CASSQSEARNTIYF. In nucleotides, the CDR3 is TGTGCCAGCAGCCAATCCGAGGCCCGAAACACCATATATTTT.

This clonotype occurred many times. J is TRBJ1-5 and V is TRBV6-5; 11 nucleotides agree with TRBD1. The CDR3 covers 15 residues. Germline V gene sequence: CDR1 MNHEY, CDR2 SVGAGI. The V gene end was trimmed by 5 bases and the J gene end by 4 bases; junction bases not matched to a gene: 4. CDR3 region: CASSNGQGANQPQHF. CDR3 DNA: TGTGCCAGCAGTAACGGACAGGGGGCTAATCAGCCCCAGCATTTT.

In this sample, this clonotype turned up many times. J is TRBJ2-3 and V is TRBV6-2 or TRBV6-3; TRBD2 matches at 10 bases. The germline CDR1 and CDR2 sequences are MNHEY and SVGEGT. With 6 bases clipped from V and 6 bases from J, the junction kept 9 bases outside the gene matches. The CDR3 runs to 15 residues. CDR3 bases: TGTGCCAGCAGCTCAGGACTAGCGGTCCCCGATACGCAGTATTTT. Amino acid sequence: CASSSGLAVPDTQYF.

The chain links TRBV6-2 or TRBV6-3 to TRBJ1-1; D remains unclear. The CDR3 contains 14 residues. CDR1 and CDR2 (germline): MNHEY, SVGEGT. Trimming removed 2 bases at V and 3 bases at J, with 10 bases between. The CDR3 protein is CASSYDVWDTEAFF. In DNA, the CDR3 is TGTGCCAGCAGTTACGATGTGTGGGACACTGAAGCTTTCTTT.

The CDR3 loop reads CASRQGMSTQYF. The CDR3 DNA reads as TGTGCCAGCAGACAAGGAATGAGTACGCAGTATTTT. The V and J genes are TRBV6-5 and TRBJ2-3; D is ambiguous. The V gene lost 6 bases and the J gene lost 8 bases, with 12 bases spanning the gap. Germline V gene lookup returns CDR1 MNHEY and CDR2 SVGAGI. This CDR3 is 12 amino acids long.

The V and J genes are TRBV20-1 and TRBJ1-1; TRBD1 matches 8 bases. V gave up 1 base and J gave up 4 bases; unmatched junction bases: 5. The CDR3 is 14 residues long. Germline CDR1 DFQATT, CDR2 SNEGSKA (reference sequence). The CDR3 nucleotides read TGCAGTGCTAGAGGGACAGGGCCGAGCACTGAAGCTTTCTTT. Its translation is CSARGTGPSTEAFF.

The V call is TRBV7-3, the J call TRBJ2-7; TRBD2 aligns across 7 bases. Germline V gives CDR1 SGHTA, CDR2 FQGTGA. V shed 2 bases and J 2 bases; nucleotides not matched to a gene: 3. CDR3 size: 14 residues. The CDR3 is CASSLEAGPYEQYF. For the CDR3, the DNA is TGTGCCAGCAGCTTAGAAGCGGGACCCTACGAGCAGTACTTC.

This clonotype was picked up many times. J is TRBJ1-6 and V is TRBV6-2 or TRBV6-3, with 9 bases aligning to TRBD1. The germline V gene encodes CDR1 MNHEY and CDR2 SVGEGT. The V segment lost 6 bases and the J segment 6 bases; nucleotides outside the gene matches: 0. The CDR3 totals 13 residues. CDR3 sequence reads: CASRQGANSPLHF. For the CDR3, the DNA is TGTGCCAGCAGACAGGGGGCTAATTCACCCCTCCACTTT.

The rearrangement links TRBV12-3 or TRBV12-4 to TRBJ2-5; D gene ambiguous. The CDR3 has 12 amino acids. V gave up 2 bases and J gave up 5 bases, with 6 bases separating them. The CDR3 is CASSLQWETQYF. The CDR3 DNA reads TGTGCCAGCAGTTTACAATGGGAGACCCAGTACTTC.